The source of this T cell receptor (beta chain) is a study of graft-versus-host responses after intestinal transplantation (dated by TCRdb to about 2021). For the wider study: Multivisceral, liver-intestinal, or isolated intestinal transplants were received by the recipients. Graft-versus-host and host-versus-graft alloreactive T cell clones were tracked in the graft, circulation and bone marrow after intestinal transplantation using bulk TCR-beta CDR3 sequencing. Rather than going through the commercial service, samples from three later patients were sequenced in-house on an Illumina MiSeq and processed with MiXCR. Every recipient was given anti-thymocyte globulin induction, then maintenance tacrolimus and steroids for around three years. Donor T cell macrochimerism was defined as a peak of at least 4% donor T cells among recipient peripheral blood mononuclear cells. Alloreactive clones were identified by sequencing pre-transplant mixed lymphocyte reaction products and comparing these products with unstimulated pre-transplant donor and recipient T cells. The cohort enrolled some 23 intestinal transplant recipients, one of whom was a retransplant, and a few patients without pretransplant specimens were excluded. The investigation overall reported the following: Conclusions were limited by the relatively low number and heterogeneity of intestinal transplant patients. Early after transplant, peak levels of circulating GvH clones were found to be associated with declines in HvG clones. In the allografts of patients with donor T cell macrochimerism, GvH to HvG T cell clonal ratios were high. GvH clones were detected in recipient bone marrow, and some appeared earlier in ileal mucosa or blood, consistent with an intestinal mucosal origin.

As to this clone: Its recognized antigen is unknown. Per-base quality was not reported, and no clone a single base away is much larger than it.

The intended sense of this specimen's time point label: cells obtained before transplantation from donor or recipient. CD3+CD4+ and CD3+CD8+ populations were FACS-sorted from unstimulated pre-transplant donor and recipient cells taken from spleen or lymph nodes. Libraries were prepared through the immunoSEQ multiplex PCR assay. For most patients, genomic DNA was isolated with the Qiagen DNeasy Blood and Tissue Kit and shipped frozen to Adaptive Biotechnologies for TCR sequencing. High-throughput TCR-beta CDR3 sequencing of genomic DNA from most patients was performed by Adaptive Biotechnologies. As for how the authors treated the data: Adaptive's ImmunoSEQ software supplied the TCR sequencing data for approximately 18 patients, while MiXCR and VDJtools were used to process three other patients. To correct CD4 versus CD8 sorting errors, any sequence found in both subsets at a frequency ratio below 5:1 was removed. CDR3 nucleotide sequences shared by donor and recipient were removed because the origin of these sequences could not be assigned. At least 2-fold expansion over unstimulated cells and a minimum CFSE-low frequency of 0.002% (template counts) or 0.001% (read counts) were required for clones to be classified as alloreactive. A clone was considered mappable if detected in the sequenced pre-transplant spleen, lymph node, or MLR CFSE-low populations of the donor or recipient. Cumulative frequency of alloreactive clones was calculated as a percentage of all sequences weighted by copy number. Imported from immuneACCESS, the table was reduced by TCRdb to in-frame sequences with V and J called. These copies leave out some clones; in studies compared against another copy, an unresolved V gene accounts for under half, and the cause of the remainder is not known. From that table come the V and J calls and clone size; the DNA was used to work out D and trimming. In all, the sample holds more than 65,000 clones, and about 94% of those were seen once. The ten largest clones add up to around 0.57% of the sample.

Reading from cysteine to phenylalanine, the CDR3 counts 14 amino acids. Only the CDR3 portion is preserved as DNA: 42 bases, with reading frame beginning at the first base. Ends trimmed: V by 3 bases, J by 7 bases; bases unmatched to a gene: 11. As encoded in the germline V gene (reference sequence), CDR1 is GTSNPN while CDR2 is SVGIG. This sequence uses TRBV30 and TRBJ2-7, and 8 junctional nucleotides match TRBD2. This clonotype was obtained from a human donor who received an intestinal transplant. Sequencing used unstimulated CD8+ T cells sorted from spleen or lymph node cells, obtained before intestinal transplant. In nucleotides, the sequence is TGTGCCTGGAGATTACCAGCGGGAGTGAGGGAGCAGTACTTC. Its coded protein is CAWRLPAGVREQYF.